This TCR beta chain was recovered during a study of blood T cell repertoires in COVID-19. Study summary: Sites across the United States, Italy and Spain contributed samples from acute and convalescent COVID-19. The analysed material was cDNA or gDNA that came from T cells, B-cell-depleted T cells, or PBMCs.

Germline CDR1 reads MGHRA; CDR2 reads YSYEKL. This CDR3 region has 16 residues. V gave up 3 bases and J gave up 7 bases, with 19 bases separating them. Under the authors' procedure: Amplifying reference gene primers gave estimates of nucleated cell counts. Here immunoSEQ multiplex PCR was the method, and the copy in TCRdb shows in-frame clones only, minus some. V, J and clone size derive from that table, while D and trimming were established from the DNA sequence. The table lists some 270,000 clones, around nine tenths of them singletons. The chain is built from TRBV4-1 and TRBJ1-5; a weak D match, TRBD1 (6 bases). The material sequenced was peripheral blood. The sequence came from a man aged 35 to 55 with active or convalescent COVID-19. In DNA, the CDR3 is TGCGCCAGCAGCCAGCTAACAGGGACCCTGGAGCAGCCCCAGCATTTT. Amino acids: CASSQLTGTLEQPQHF.